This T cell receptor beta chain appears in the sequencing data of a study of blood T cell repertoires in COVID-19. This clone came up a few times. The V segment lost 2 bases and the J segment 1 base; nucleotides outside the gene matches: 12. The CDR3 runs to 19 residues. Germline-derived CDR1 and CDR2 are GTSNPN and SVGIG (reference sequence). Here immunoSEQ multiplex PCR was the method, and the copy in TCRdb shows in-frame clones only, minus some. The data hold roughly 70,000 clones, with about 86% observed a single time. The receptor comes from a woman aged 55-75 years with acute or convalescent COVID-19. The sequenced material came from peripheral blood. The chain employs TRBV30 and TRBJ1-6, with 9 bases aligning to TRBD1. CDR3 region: CAWSSGTGNRRSYNSPLHF. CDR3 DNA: TGTGCCTGGAGTTCCGGGACAGGGAACAGGAGGTCCTATAATTCACCCCTCCACTTT.